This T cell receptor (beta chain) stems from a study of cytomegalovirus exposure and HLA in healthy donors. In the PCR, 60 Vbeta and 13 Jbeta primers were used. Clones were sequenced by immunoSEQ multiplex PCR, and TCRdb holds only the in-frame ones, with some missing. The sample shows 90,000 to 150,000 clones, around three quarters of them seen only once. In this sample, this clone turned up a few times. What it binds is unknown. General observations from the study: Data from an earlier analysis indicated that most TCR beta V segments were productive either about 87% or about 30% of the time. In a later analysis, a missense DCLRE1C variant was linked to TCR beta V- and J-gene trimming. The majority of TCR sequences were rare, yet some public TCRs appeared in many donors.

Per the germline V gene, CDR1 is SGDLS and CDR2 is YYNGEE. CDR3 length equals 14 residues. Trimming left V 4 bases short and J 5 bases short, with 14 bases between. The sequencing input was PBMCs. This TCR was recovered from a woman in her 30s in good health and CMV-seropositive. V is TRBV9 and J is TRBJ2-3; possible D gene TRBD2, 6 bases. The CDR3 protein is CASSMTRAKDTQYF. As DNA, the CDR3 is TGTGCCAGCAGCATGACTAGGGCCAAAGATACGCAGTATTTT.